Below are 15 T cell receptor beta chains sequenced from a single sample in a study of cytomegalovirus exposure and HLA in healthy donors. The primer mix had 60 Vbeta and 13 Jbeta primers. Here immunoSEQ multiplex PCR was the method, and the copy in TCRdb shows in-frame clones only, minus some. The sample has 150,000 to 200,000 clones, around four fifths seen once. Sequencing input: PBMCs. These receptor sequences come from a female donor in good health and CMV-seronegative.

This chain connects TRBV19 to TRBJ2-5, with D perhaps TRBD1 (6 bases). Germline V gene data show CDR1 as LNHDA and CDR2 as SQIVND (reference sequence). This CDR3 region has 14 residues. V was trimmed by 3 bases and J by 1 base, leaving 9 bases between them. CDR3 bases: TGTGCCAGTAGTATCGGACAGAGCCAAGAGACCCAGTACTTC. Amino acid sequence: CASSIGQSQETQYF.

The rearrangement links TRBV6-5 to TRBJ2-7, with 9 bases matching TRBD1. The length of the CDR3 is 15 residues. The ends lost 6 bases at V and 5 bases at J; junction bases unmatched: 11. From germline, CDR1 is MNHEY and CDR2 SVGAGI. The CDR3 protein is CASSRGDRVFDEQYF. In DNA, the CDR3 is TGTGCCAGCAGCCGTGGGGACAGGGTGTTCGACGAGCAGTACTTC.

This chain joins TRBV28 and TRBJ1-4, with D possibly TRBD1 on 5 matching bases. The CDR3 consists of 16 residues. Per the germline V gene, CDR1 is MDHEN and CDR2 is SYDVKM. Trimming removed 3 bases from V and 0 bases from J, with 11 bases in between. Written as DNA, the CDR3 is TGTGCCAGCAGTTTTTTCAGGGAATCAACTAATGAAAAACTGTTTTTT. It yields the protein CASSFFRESTNEKLFF. The full variable domain, its missing parts supplied by reference TRBV28 and TRBJ1-4, is DVKVTQSSRYLVKRTGEKVFLECVQDMDHENMFWYRQDPGLGLRLIYFSYDVKMKEKGDIPEGYSVSREKKERFSLILESASTNQTSMYLCASSFFRESTNEKLFFGSGTQLSVL.

This clone was counted a few times. The chain links TRBV5-1 to TRBJ2-5; 7 bases agree with TRBD1. Matching the DNA end better, TRBJ2-7 makes the J call doubtful. Germline values: CDR1 SGHRS, CDR2 YFSETQ. The CDR3 runs to 16 residues. CDR3 in amino acids: CASSGIPGQQTYEQYF. The CDR3 DNA reads TGCGCCAGCAGCGGGATCCCGGGACAGCAGACCTACGAGCAGTACTTC.

This clone was seen a handful of times. V is TRBV27 and J is TRBJ1-5, with 8 bases identical to TRBD1. Germline lookup yields CDR1 MNHEY and CDR2 SMNVEV (reference sequence). V lost 6 bases to trimming and J lost 2 bases; unmatched junction nucleotides: 6. The CDR3 has 15 amino acids. As DNA, the CDR3 is TGTGCCAGCAGCCCGACAGGGGATGGCAATCAGCCCCAGCATTTT. Translating gives CASSPTGDGNQPQHF.

This chain links TRBV28 with TRBJ1-3; a possible D gene is TRBD1 (6 bases). This CDR3 region has 15 residues. Germline-derived CDR1 and CDR2 are MDHEN and SYDVKM. V was pared by 5 bases and J by 4 bases, with 15 bases between. In nucleotides, the CDR3 is TGTGCCAGCAGTCCGCGGGGGGCAGGGGGAAACACCATATATTTT. The encoded protein is CASSPRGAGGNTIYF.

This clone was observed once. This chain links TRBV19 with TRBJ2-7, with TRBD1 matching 10 bases. CDR3 length: 14 residues. After removal of 5 bases from V and 5 bases from J, the junction contained 6 bases not matched to a gene. Per germline, CDR1 LNHDA and CDR2 SQIVND (reference sequence). Written as DNA, the CDR3 is TGTGCCAGTAGTGTGGGACAGGGGTTCGACGAGCAGTACTTC. It codes for CASSVGQGFDEQYF.

The J gene is TRBJ1-4, the V gene TRBV10-1; 8 bases are a match to TRBD1. V shed 2 bases, J shed 3 bases, and the junction held 8 bases outside the gene matches. CDR1 and CDR2 from the germline V gene are WNHNN and SYGVQD (reference sequence). This CDR3 has 17 residues. The chain's CDR3 is CASSERIGTGPNEKLFF. CDR3 DNA sequence: TGCGCCAGCAGTGAGCGGATTGGGACAGGTCCTAATGAAAAACTGTTTTTT.

This rearrangement joins TRBV19 to TRBJ2-1; no definite D call. CDR1 is LNHDA, CDR2 SQIVND, per germline (reference sequence). The CDR3 totals 16 residues. V dropped 0 bases and J dropped 0 bases, with 9 bases sitting between them. Here the CDR3 reads CASSIDRGSSYNEQFF. CDR3 sequence (DNA): TGTGCCAGTAGTATAGATCGAGGTAGCTCCTACAATGAGCAGTTCTTC.

This clone was counted a single time. J is TRBJ2-1 and V is TRBV9; D remains ambiguous. This CDR3 contains 11 residues. V lost 3 bases and J 6 bases, leaving 4 bases between the germline ends. Germline-derived CDR1 and CDR2 are SGDLS and YYNGEE. CDR3 protein: CASSASNEQFF. In nucleotides, the CDR3 is TGTGCCAGCAGCGCTAGCAATGAGCAGTTCTTC.

V and J are TRBV18 and TRBJ2-7, with D possibly matching TRBD1 (5 bases). Germline-derived CDR1 and CDR2 are KGHSH and LQKENI. This CDR3 is built from 14 residues. Between the trimmed V and J ends, which lost 3 bases and 5 bases, there was a span of 14 bases. DNA of the CDR3: TGTGCCAGCTCACCGCAGGGTCTGAGAGACGAGCAGTACTTC. This codes for CASSPQGLRDEQYF.

V gene TRBV9 combines with J gene TRBJ2-1, with 8 bases aligning to TRBD2. CDR3 length: 15 residues. With 0 bases clipped from V and 4 bases from J, the junction kept 3 bases outside the gene matches. In germline, CDR1 is SGDLS, CDR2 YYNGEE. The CDR3 sequence is CASSVGAGGYNEQFF. CDR3 DNA: TGTGCCAGCAGCGTAGGGGCGGGAGGTTACAATGAGCAGTTCTTC.

The chain employs TRBV5-1 and TRBJ1-3, with D perhaps TRBD1 (6 bases). Germline V gene data show CDR1 as SGHRS and CDR2 as YFSETQ. Trimming took off 2 bases at V and 1 base at J, with 13 bases between the two ends. This CDR3 has 16 amino acids. CDR3 sequence (DNA): TGCGCCAGCAGCTTTGCCGGGGGGCGATCTGGAAACACCATATATTTT. Translated, it gives CASSFAGGRSGNTIYF.

The chain carries TRBV5-1 and TRBJ2-1; D perhaps matches TRBD1 (6 bases). The CDR3 is 15 residues long. CDR1 and CDR2 from the germline V gene are SGHRS and YFSETQ. Trimming pared 5 bases from V and 3 bases from J, leaving 15 bases between. CDR3 residues: CASSSGTGNYNEQFF. The DNA of the CDR3 is TGCGCCAGCAGTTCTGGAACAGGGAACTACAATGAGCAGTTCTTC.

The chain couples TRBV28 to TRBJ2-3; 11 bases agree with TRBD1. CDR1 is MDHEN and CDR2 is SYDVKM in the germline V gene. This CDR3 spans 17 amino acids. Losses at the gene ends were 2 bases for V and 3 bases for J; bases not matched to a gene: 7. The CDR3 spells CASSLGRDRGYTDTQYF. The CDR3 nucleotides are TGTGCCAGCAGTTTAGGGAGGGACAGGGGGTATACAGATACGCAGTATTTT.